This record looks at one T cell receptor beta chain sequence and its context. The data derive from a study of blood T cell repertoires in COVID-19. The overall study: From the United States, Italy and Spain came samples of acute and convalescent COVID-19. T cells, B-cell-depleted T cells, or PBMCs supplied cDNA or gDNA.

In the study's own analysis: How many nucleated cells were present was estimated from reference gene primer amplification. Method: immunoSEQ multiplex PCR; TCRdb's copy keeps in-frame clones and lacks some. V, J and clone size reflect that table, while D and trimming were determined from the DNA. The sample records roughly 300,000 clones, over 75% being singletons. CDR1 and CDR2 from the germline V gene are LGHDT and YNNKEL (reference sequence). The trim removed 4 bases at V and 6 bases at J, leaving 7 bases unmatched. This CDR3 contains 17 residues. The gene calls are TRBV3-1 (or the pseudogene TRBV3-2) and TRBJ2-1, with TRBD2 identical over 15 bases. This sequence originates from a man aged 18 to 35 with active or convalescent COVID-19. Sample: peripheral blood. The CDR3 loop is CASSRPGLAGGSNEQFF. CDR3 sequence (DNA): TGTGCCAGCAGCCGGCCGGGACTAGCGGGGGGTAGCAATGAGCAGTTCTTC.